This entry lists 19 T cell receptor beta chains sequenced from one sample in a study of Graves' ophthalmopathy and Graves' hyperthyroidism. Transcripts of RNA were the source for amplifying TCR beta CDR3 regions. An opening RT-PCR round employed HTBI primers and preceded a second-round multiplex PCR. Using its own MiXCR run on the multiplex PCR reads, TCRdb lists one record per CDR3 protein. The data show over a million distinct CDR3 sequences, roughly two fifths seen once. Sequenced sample: peripheral blood or thyroid tissue (not recorded which). The receptors stem from an adult man with Graves' hyperthyroidism.

The sample holds many counts of this clonotype. V and J are TRBV9 and TRBJ2-5, with D unresolved. Germline lookup yields CDR1 SGDLS and CDR2 YYNGEE. CDR3 length: 13 amino acids. V lost 7 bases, J lost 8 bases, and 18 bases lay in between. CDR3 in DNA: TGTGCCAGCGCACCCCGGCGTGAGTCAACCCAGTACTTC. It codes for CASAPRRESTQYF.

With regard to this clonotype: One base away lies a much larger clone, so this may be a sequencing read error. The chain employs TRBV13 and TRBJ1-6, with TRBD1 identical over 7 bases. From germline, CDR1 is PRHDT and CDR2 FYEKMQ (reference sequence). The trim removed 1 base at V and 8 bases at J, leaving 11 bases unmatched. The CDR3 sequence is 17 residues long. The CDR3 spells CASSLVRVGRGDSPLHF. Written as DNA, the CDR3 is TGTGCCAGCAGCTTAGTCAGGGTTGGCAGGGGGGATTCACCCCTCCACTTT.

This clonotype came up many times. This CDR3 is CASSQGGRAETQYF. Here the CDR3 DNA reads TGTGCCAGCAGCCAGGGGGGTCGTGCAGAGACCCAGTACTTC. This chain links TRBV6-5 with TRBJ2-5; the D gene is possibly TRBD1 (7 bases). Germline CDR1 and CDR2: MNHEY and SVGAGI. V was shortened by 6 bases and J by 4 bases, with 15 bases between the two germline ends. The CDR3 covers 14 residues.

This clonotype was observed many times. The rearrangement links TRBV6-6 to TRBJ2-2; possibly TRBD1 or TRBD2 for D (6 bases each). The length of the CDR3 is 15 residues. V was trimmed by 10 bases and J by 3 bases, leaving 18 bases between them. The germline CDR1 and CDR2 sequences are MNHNY and SVGAGI (reference sequence). This CDR3 reads CATKGGGTDTGELFF. The CDR3 DNA reads as TGTGCCACCAAAGGAGGGGGGACGGACACCGGGGAGCTGTTTTTT.

The chain carries TRBV20-1 and TRBJ1-5; 7 bases match TRBD1. Germline CDR1 and CDR2: DFQATT and SNEGSKA (reference sequence). The length of the CDR3 is 14 residues. V shed 5 bases and J 3 bases; nucleotides not matched to a gene: 7. The chain's CDR3 is CSAPRGRYNQPQHF. In nucleotides, the CDR3 is TGCAGTGCTCCGAGGGGGCGGTACAATCAGCCCCAGCATTTT.

This clonotype was seen at least ten times. In nucleotides, the CDR3 is TGCGCCAGCAGCTTGGCGATTGCAGGGGGTGGTTCACCCCTCCACTTT. The encoded protein is CASSLAIAGGGSPLHF. The chain couples TRBV5-1 to TRBJ1-6, with 7 bases aligning to TRBD1. The CDR3 sequence is 16 residues long. J lost 9 bases, V lost 0 bases, and 9 bases had no gene match. Germline-derived CDR1 and CDR2 are SGHRS and YFSETQ.

The chain couples TRBV7-9 to TRBJ1-5, with TRBD1 matching over 7 bases. With 5 bases clipped from V and 2 bases from J, the junction kept 6 bases outside the gene matches. This CDR3 spans 15 amino acids. In germline, CDR1 is SEHNR, CDR2 FQNEAQ (reference sequence). The DNA for the CDR3 is TGTGCCAGCAGCCGGACCGGACAGGGCAATCAGCCCCAGCATTTT. This sequence encodes CASSRTGQGNQPQHF.

This clonotype was counted ten times or more. V and J are TRBV5-1 and TRBJ2-7, with unresolved D. The germline gives CDR1 SGHRS, CDR2 YFSETQ. CDR3 length: 13 residues. V lost 1 base to trimming and J lost 5 bases, with 10 bases between them. CDR3 nucleotide sequence: TGCGCCAGCAGCTTGCGTGGGGTCCACGAGCAGTACTTC. As protein: CASSLRGVHEQYF.

This clonotype was observed a handful of times. The V and J genes are TRBV6-5 and TRBJ1-5; 9 bases fit TRBD1. This CDR3 contains 13 residues. Germline-derived CDR1 and CDR2 are MNHEY and SVGAGI. J gave up 8 bases and V 5 bases, and 4 bases lay outside the gene matches. DNA for the CDR3: TGTGCCAGCAGTGACAGGGGGGGAGAGCCCCAGCATTTT. This translates into CASSDRGGEPQHF.

This clonotype was recorded many times. The CDR3 spells CASESDIYSNQPQHF. The CDR3 bases are TGTGCCAGCGAGTCCGACATCTATAGCAATCAGCCCCAGCATTTT. The chain recombines TRBV2 with TRBJ1-5; D ambiguous. The CDR3 extends over 15 amino acids. Trimming cost V 8 bases and J 0 bases, with 14 bases left between them. Germline V CDR1 and CDR2: SNHLY, FYNNEI. The full variable domain, with the rest looked up from reference TRBV2 and TRBJ1-5, is EPEVTQTPSHQVTQMGQEVILRCVPISNHLYFYWYRQILGQKVEFLVSFYNNEISEKSEIFDDQFSVERPDGSNFTLKIRSTKLEDSAMYFCASESDIYSNQPQHFGDGTRLSIL.

The CDR3: CAISQEQGSLVKETQYF. The CDR3 DNA reads TGTGCCATCAGCCAAGAACAGGGCTCGCTAGTAAAAGAGACCCAGTACTTC. The J gene is TRBJ2-5, the V gene TRBV10-3; perhaps TRBD1 as D (6 bases). V was trimmed by 6 bases and J by 3 bases, leaving 23 bases between them. This CDR3 has 17 amino acids. The V gene's germline CDR1 is ENHRY and CDR2 SYGVKD.

This clonotype was detected ten times or more. V is TRBV7-9 and J is TRBJ2-7; 8 nucleotides agree with TRBD2. V lost 5 bases, J lost 5 bases, and 11 bases stayed unmatched. The germline CDR1 and CDR2 sequences are SEHNR and FQNEAQ (reference sequence). The CDR3 contains 15 residues. CDR3: CASSTNVGGGNEQYF. CDR3 in DNA: TGTGCCAGCAGCACCAACGTTGGCGGGGGGAACGAGCAGTACTTC.

The rearrangement uses TRBV10-3 and TRBJ1-4; TRBD1 might be the D (5 bases). The CDR3 consists of 15 residues. V lost 3 bases and J lost 7, with 15 bases in between. Germline CDR1 ENHRY, CDR2 SYGVKD. The CDR3 bases are TGTGCCATCAGTGACCAGGGAGGGCTAGTTGAAAAACTGTTTTTT. It specifies CAISDQGGLVEKLFF.

This clonotype was found many times. In DNA, the CDR3 is TGCAGCGTTGAAGATGGGGCGGGAGGGGGCTACGAGCAGTACTTC. This sequence encodes CSVEDGAGGGYEQYF. The rearrangement links TRBV29-1 to TRBJ2-7; 9 bases are shared with TRBD2. The CDR3 consists of 15 residues. V shed 0 bases, J shed 3 bases, and the junction held 6 bases outside the gene matches. Germline CDR1 and CDR2: SQVTM and ANQGSEA.

The chain carries TRBV12-3 or TRBV12-4 and TRBJ2-5; TRBD1 matches 10 bases. The CDR3 has 16 residues. The trim removed 6 bases at V and 5 bases at J, leaving 12 bases unmatched. The DNA of the CDR3 is TGTGCCAGCAGCCCGGCCGGGACAGGGGCCTTGGAGACCCAGTACTTC. Amino acid sequence: CASSPAGTGALETQYF.

This clonotype appeared many times. This chain uses TRBV5-1 with TRBJ2-7; perhaps TRBD1 as D (5 bases). The CDR3 sequence is 16 residues long. The V gene lost 4 bases and the J gene lost 2 bases, with 19 bases spanning the gap. Looked up from germline, CDR1 is SGHRS and CDR2 is YFSETQ. The CDR3 loop is CASSADTSHHAYEQYF. Written as DNA, the CDR3 is TGCGCCAGCAGCGCGGACACATCCCATCACGCCTACGAGCAGTACTTC. Based on the CDR3 plus reference TRBV5-1 and TRBJ2-7, the full variable domain is KAGVTQTPRYLIKTRGQQVTLSCSPISGHRSVSWYQQTPGQGLQFLFEYFSETQRNKGNFPGRFSGRQFSNSRSEMNVSTLELGDSALYLCASSADTSHHAYEQYFGPGTRLTVT.

About this clonotype itself: A much larger clone lies one base from this, so it may be a read error. The chain uses TRBV19 and TRBJ2-7; 8 bases agree with TRBD1. Germline assignment: CDR1 LNHDA and CDR2 SQIVND (reference sequence). The CDR3 extends over 14 amino acids. V gave up 4 bases and J gave up 3 bases; unmatched junction bases: 5. The CDR3: CASSTKTGDYEQYF. The DNA for the CDR3 is TGTGCCAGTAGTACCAAGACAGGGGACTACGAGCAGTACTTC.

Concerning this clonotype itself: A much bigger clone sits one base away, suggesting this may be a read error. Lacking the conserved final phenylalanine or tryptophan, this CDR3 likely reflects a read error. The V gene is TRBV9, the J gene TRBJ2-7; weak D call: TRBD1 (5 bases). The CDR3 has 14 residues. V dropped 3 bases and J dropped 1 base, with 11 bases sitting between them. Germline-derived CDR1 and CDR2 are SGDLS and YYNGEE. CDR3 DNA: TGTGCCAGCAGCGAGGGGTCTTCATCCTACGAGCAGTACCTC. Protein product: CASSEGSSSYEQYL.

V and J are TRBV12-3 or TRBV12-4 and TRBJ2-5; a possible D gene is TRBD1 (6 bases). The length of the CDR3 is 13 residues. V was clipped by 6 bases and J by 9 bases, with 17 bases between them. The CDR3 DNA reads TGTGCCAGCAGACTCACAGGGAATCAGCCCCAGTACTTC. Translating gives CASRLTGNQPQYF.